This T cell receptor beta chain was documented in a study of T cell responses to AZD1222 COVID-19 vaccine (dated by TCRdb to 2020 to 2022). About the study as a whole: A total of 230 to 250 trial participants underwent TCR sequencing, of whom 200 to 220 received two doses of AZD1222 and about 26 received two doses of the MenACWY control vaccine. Trial participants were enrolled into age subgroups of 18-55, 56-69 and 70-plus years, which contained about 150, 28 and 57 TCR-sequenced participants, respectively. Points the paper makes about the study in general: In the small 56-69-year group, the increase in depth fell short of significance, most likely because of low power. Nearly half of unique spike-specific TCRs reportedly recognized epitopes outside regions mutated in the B.1.351 and B.1.1.7 variants. After two AZD1222 doses, both the breadth and the depth of spike-specific TCRs were significantly higher than at day 0 and than in MenACWY recipients. Conclusions about previously exposed vaccinees are limited because only a handful of AZD1222 recipients were SARS-CoV-2 seropositive at baseline. Most participants were white British and females outnumbered males, and the authors suggested that clonal diversity may have been underestimated. Vaccine-associated CD4 TCRs spanned the whole spike protein, with dominant responses in regions 160-218 and 743-854. Because no samples from the day 14 peak response were available, repertoires could be characterized only after the peak T cell response.

The sample's time point, from its label and the paper: about 28 days (+/-7) after the second vaccine dose. Because spike-specific TCR depth and breadth did not differ between the two schedules, AZD1222 recipients who got a second dose at roughly 4 weeks were pooled with those who got a second dose at roughly 12 weeks. Samples from vaccinated people were obtained from the UK trials COV001 and COV002, which included a single-blind randomized controlled phase 2/3 trial of AZD1222 (ChAdOx1 nCoV-19) in healthy adults. Trial participant PBMC samples were collected at day 0 and day 28 after the second dose for TCRbeta chain sequencing. Of note for this clone: Its specific antigen is unknown. No quality values exist for individual bases; no much larger clone is one base distant.

The CDR3 regions of human TCRbeta chains were analyzed by immunosequencing. As for the authors' bioinformatics: Repertoire TCRs were matched against a reference library of SARS-CoV-2-specific TCRs generated with the MIRA antigen-specificity platform. Breadth was defined as the fraction of unique TCRs that were SARS-CoV-2-associated, and depth was defined as the fraction of total T cells that were SARS-CoV-2-associated. Using the MIRA data, each spike-specific TCR was mapped to the spike region that the TCR reacts to and placed in a CD4 or CD8 class. Log10-transformed breadth and depth values were compared by one-way ANOVA with Sidak's multiple comparisons tests. Entries here come from immuneACCESS through TCRdb and include only in-frame sequences with V and J called. Some clones fail to appear in such tables; in the studies checked, an unresolved V gene covers under half of the shortfall, and the cause of the remainder is unknown. The D gene and trimming were derived from the DNA, and the V and J assignments and clone size from that table. Within this sample are roughly 30,000 clones, with around three quarters of them counted one time only. The top ten clones comprise about 4.7% of the sample.

V is trimmed back by 3 bases and J by 7 bases, and the junction contains 8 bases that no gene match accounts for. Counted from cysteine to phenylalanine, this CDR3 has 15 amino acids. Just CDR3 DNA is preserved here, 45 bases in frame from base 1. The germline V gene (reference sequence) yields LNHDA for CDR1 and SQIVND for CDR2. In this chain, TRBV19 is recombined with TRBJ2-2; 7 junctional bases match TRBD1. The TCR originated in an adult who received the AZD1222 COVID-19 vaccine. The specimen comprised peripheral blood, sampled 28 days after the second AZD1222 dose. This receptor has the CDR3 CASSIIDRANGELFF. In nucleotides, the sequence is TGTGCCAGTAGTATCATCGACAGGGCTAACGGGGAGCTGTTTTTT.